This T cell receptor (beta chain) emerged from a study of blood T cell repertoires in COVID-19. Study as a whole: T cells, B-cell-depleted T cells, or PBMCs supplied cDNA or gDNA.

Original processing notes: Amplifying reference gene primers gave estimates of nucleated cell counts. Assay: immunoSEQ multiplex PCR; the TCRdb copy retains only in-frame clones and omits some. The V and J calls and clone size are taken from that table; D and trimming were inferred from the DNA. Of roughly 8,700 clones in the sample, 70% to 90% were seen once. The CDR3 is 15 amino acids. This receptor was taken from a human donor with active COVID-19. The donor label of this sample is uncertain. J is TRBJ1-3 and V is TRBV21-1; the table assigns TRBD1, which was not confirmed against the DNA. TRBV21-1 is shown as a pseudogene. Specimen: peripheral blood. CDR3 DNA sequence: TGTGCCAGCAGCACCCCTCCGGGACATCGAAACACCATATATTTT. This translates into CASSTPPGHRNTIYF.